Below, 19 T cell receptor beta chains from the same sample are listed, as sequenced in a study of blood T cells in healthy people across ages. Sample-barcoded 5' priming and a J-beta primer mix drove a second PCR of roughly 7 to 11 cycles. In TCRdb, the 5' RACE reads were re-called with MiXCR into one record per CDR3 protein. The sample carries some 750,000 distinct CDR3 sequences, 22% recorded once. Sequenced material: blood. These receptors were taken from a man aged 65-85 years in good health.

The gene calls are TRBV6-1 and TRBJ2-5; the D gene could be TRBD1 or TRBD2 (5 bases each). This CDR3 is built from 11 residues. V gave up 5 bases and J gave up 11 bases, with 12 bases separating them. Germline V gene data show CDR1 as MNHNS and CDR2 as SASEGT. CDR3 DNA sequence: TGTGCCAGCAGTTCCGGGACGGAACAGTACTTC. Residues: CASSSGTEQYF.

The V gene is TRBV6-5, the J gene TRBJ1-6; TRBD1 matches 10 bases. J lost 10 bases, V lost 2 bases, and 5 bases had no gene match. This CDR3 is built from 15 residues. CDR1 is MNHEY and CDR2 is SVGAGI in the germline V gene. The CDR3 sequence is CASSYLGTGVSPLHF. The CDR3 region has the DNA TGTGCCAGCAGTTACCTTGGGACAGGGGTCTCACCCCTCCACTTT.

For the CDR3, the DNA is TGCAGCGTTGAATTCGGCCGGGGACAGGGGGTCAATGAGCAGTTCTTC. Translation: CSVEFGRGQGVNEQFF. This chain connects TRBV29-1 to TRBJ2-1, with 11 bases identical to TRBD1. The CDR3 is 16 residues long. V shed 2 bases, J shed 6 bases, and the junction held 9 bases outside the gene matches. CDR1 and CDR2 (germline): SQVTM, ANQGSEA.

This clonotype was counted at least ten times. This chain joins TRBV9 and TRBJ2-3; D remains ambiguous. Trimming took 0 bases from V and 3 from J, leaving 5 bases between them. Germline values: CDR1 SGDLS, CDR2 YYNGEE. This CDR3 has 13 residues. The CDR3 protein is CASSVGQTDTQYF. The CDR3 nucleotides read TGTGCCAGCAGCGTAGGGCAGACAGATACGCAGTATTTT.

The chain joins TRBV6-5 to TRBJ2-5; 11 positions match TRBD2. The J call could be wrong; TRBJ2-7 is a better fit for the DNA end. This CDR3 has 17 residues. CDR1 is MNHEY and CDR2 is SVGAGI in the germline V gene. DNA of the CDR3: TGTGCCAGCAGTTACTCCTTAGCGGGGGGGATACGCTACGAGCAGTACTTC. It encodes CASSYSLAGGIRYEQYF.

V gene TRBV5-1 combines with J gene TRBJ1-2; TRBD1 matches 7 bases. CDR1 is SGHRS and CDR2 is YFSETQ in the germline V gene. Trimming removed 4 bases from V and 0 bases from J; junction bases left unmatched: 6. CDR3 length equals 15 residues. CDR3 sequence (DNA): TGCGCCAGCAGCCCCGGACAGGATACTAACTATGGCTACACCTTC. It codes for CASSPGQDTNYGYTF.

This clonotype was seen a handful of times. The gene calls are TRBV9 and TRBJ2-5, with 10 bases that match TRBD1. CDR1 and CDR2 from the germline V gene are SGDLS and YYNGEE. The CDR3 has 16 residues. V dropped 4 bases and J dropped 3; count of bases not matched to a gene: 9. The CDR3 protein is CASSPRDRGGKETQYF. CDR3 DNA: TGTGCCAGCAGCCCCAGGGACAGGGGAGGAAAAGAGACCCAGTACTTC.

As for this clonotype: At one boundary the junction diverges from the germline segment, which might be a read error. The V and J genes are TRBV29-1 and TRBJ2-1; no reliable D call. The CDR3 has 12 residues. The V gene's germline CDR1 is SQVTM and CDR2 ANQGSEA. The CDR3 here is CGVEDGYNEQFF. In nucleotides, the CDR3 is TGCGGCGTTGAAGATGGCTACAATGAGCAGTTCTTC.

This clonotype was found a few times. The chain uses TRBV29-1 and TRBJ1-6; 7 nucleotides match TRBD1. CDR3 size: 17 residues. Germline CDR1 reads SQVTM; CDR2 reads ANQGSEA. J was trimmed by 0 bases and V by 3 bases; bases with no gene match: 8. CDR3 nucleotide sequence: TGCAGCGTTGATAGGGACAGAACCAGCTCCTATAATTCACCCCTCCACTTT. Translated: CSVDRDRTSSYNSPLHF.

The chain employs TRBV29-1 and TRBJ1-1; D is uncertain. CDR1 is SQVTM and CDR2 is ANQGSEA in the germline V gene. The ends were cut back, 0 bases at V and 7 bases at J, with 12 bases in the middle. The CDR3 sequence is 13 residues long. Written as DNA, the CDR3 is TGCAGCGTTGAAGATTGGGTGGCAGTTGAAGCTTTCTTT. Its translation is CSVEDWVAVEAFF.

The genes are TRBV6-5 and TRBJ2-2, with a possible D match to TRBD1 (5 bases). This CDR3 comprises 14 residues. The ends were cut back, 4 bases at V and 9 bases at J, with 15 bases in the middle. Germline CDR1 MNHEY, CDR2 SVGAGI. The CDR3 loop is CASSSPTGHRELFF. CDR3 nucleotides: TGTGCCAGCAGTTCCCCCACAGGCCACCGGGAGCTGTTTTTT.

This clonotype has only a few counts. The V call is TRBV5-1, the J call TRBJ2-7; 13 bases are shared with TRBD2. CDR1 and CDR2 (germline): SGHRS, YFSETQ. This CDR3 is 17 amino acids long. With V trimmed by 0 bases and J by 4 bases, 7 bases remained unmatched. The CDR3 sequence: CASSLGAGLAGDYEQYF. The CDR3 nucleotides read TGCGCCAGCAGCTTGGGTGCTGGACTAGCGGGGGATTACGAGCAGTACTTC.

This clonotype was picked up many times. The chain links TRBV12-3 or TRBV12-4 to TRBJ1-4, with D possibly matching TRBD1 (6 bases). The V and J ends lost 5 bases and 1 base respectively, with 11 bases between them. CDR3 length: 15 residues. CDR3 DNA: TGTGCCAGCAGTCGCAACAGGGTAACTAATGAAAAACTGTTTTTT. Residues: CASSRNRVTNEKLFF.

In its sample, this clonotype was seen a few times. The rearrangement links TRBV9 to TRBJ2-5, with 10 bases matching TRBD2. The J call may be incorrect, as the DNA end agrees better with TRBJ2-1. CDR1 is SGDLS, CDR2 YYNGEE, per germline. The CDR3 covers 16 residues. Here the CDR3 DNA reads TGTGCCAGCAGCGTAGAGGTAGCGGGGGGCGGGAATGAGCAGTTCTTC. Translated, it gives CASSVEVAGGGNEQFF.

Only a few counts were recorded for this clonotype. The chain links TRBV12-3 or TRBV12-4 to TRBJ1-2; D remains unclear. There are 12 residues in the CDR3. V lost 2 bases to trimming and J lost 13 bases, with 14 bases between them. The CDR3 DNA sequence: TGTGCCAGCAGTTTAAACCGCCAGCGGTTCACCTTC. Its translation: CASSLNRQRFTF.

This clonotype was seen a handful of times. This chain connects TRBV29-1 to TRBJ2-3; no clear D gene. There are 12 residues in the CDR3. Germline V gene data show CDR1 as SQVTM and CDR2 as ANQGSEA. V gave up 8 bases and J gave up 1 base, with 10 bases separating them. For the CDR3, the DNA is TGCAGCCTTTTCCGGGGCACAGATACGCAGTATTTT. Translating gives CSLFRGTDTQYF.

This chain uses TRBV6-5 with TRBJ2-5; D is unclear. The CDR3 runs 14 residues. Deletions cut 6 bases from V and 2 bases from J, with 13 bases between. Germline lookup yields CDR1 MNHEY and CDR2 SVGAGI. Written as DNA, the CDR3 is TGTGCCAGCAGCCACCAGGCAGGTCAAGAGACCCAGTACTTC. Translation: CASSHQAGQETQYF.

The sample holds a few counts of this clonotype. The DNA of the CDR3 is TGTGCCAGCAGTCTGACAGGGGACAATGAGCAGTTCTTC. Residues: CASSLTGDNEQFF. The chain employs TRBV12-3 or TRBV12-4 and TRBJ2-1, with 8 nucleotides matching TRBD1. The V gene end was trimmed by 5 bases and the J gene end by 5 bases; junction bases not matched to a gene: 2. This CDR3 region has 13 residues.

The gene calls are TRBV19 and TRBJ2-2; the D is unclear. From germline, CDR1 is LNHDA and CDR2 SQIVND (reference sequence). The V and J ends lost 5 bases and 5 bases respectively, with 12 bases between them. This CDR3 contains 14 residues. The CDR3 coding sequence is TGTGCCAGTAGTCCCCTAGTTGCGACCGGGGAGCTGTTTTTT. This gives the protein CASSPLVATGELFF.